Shown below are 22 T cell receptor beta chains from a single sample sequenced in a study of OX40 agonist ivuxolimab in advanced cancers. TCRdb's table, derived via immunoSEQ multiplex PCR, lists solely in-frame clones and lacks some. The sample has some 77,000 clones, roughly 88% seen once; the top ten hold about 1.8%. The specimen comprised CD4+ or CD8+ T cells sorted from blood, sampled in a trial of the OX40 agonist ivuxolimab. All receptors come from an adult with an advanced solid tumor such as melanoma, head and neck, liver or kidney cancer.

CDR3 nucleotide sequence: TGCGCCAGCAGCTTGGGGGGGCCGCGGAACATTCAGTACTTC. Residues: CASSLGGPRNIQYF. This chain connects TRBV5-1 to TRBJ2-4, with D perhaps TRBD1 (6 bases). V was trimmed by 0 bases and J by 7 bases, leaving 11 bases between them. Germline CDR1 reads SGHRS; CDR2 reads YFSETQ. CDR3 size: 14 residues.

The chain links TRBV5-8 to TRBJ1-1, with 7 bases fitting TRBD1. CDR3 length equals 14 residues. Germline assignment: CDR1 SGHTS and CDR2 YDEGEE. Trimming cost V 0 bases and J 3 bases; bases outside gene matches: 2. This chain's CDR3 is CASSLEGGYTEAFF. CDR3 in DNA: TGTGCCAGCAGCTTGGAAGGGGGCTACACTGAAGCTTTCTTT.

This clone was seen only once. J is TRBJ2-6 and V is TRBV19; tentative D call: TRBD1 (6 bases). The CDR3 extends over 15 amino acids. V lost 6 bases and J 2 bases, leaving 11 bases between the germline ends. From germline, CDR1 is LNHDA and CDR2 SQIVND (reference sequence). The CDR3 here is CASSASGAGANVLTF. For the CDR3, the DNA is TGTGCCAGTAGCGCCTCAGGGGCTGGGGCCAACGTCCTGACTTTC.

V usage is TRBV19 and J usage is TRBJ2-6; no clear D. Germline V gene lookup returns CDR1 LNHDA and CDR2 SQIVND (reference sequence). The ends were cut back, 7 bases at V and 0 bases at J, with 7 bases in the middle. The CDR3 consists of 14 residues. CDR3 DNA sequence: TGTGCCAGTAAAGCCCTCTCTGGGGCCAACGTCCTGACTTTC. This translates into CASKALSGANVLTF. The full variable domain, rest sourced from reference TRBV19 and TRBJ2-6, is DGGITQSPKYLFRKEGQNVTLSCEQNLNHDAMYWYRQDPGQGLRLIYYSQIVNDFQKGDIAEGYSVSREKKESFPLTVTSAQKNPTAFYLCASKALSGANVLTFGAGSRLTVL.

V gene TRBV15 combines with J gene TRBJ1-2; TRBD1 matches at 7 bases. CDR3 size: 14 residues. The junction had 5 bases not matched to a gene; V was cut back by 6 bases and J by 1 base. Germline CDR1 reads LNHNV; CDR2 reads YYDKDF (reference sequence). CDR3 residues: CATSQDRFNYGYTF. In nucleotides, the CDR3 is TGTGCCACCAGTCAGGACAGGTTTAACTATGGCTACACCTTC.

The chain has TRBV11-2 and TRBJ1-2; D is ambiguous. The CDR3 length is 15 residues. V lost 6 bases and J 4 bases, leaving 18 bases between the germline ends. From germline, CDR1 is SGHAT and CDR2 FQNNGV. The CDR3 DNA reads as TGTGCCAGCAGTCAAGGGCCCCTCAACGGCTATGGCTACACCTTC. As protein: CASSQGPLNGYGYTF.

This clone has just a few counts. The chain links TRBV2 to TRBJ2-1; D assignment may be TRBD1 or TRBD2 (5 bases each). The germline gives CDR1 SNHLY, CDR2 FYNNEI. The CDR3 consists of 14 residues. Deletions cut 1 base from V and 6 bases from J, with 10 bases between. CDR3 residues: CASSEGGPFNEQFF. The CDR3 DNA reads as TGTGCCAGCAGTGAAGGGGGACCCTTCAATGAGCAGTTCTTC.

This chain joins TRBV6-5 and TRBJ2-1; no reliable D call. The length of the CDR3 is 9 residues. The V gene's germline CDR1 is MNHEY and CDR2 SVGAGI. V lost 7 bases and J 8 bases, leaving 3 bases between the germline ends. The CDR3 sequence is CASKYEQFF. In nucleotides, the CDR3 is TGTGCCAGCAAGTATGAGCAGTTCTTC.

This chain connects TRBV28 to TRBJ2-2; 10 bases align to TRBD1. Germline CDR1 and CDR2: MDHEN and SYDVKM. The V segment lost 6 bases and the J segment 5 bases; nucleotides outside the gene matches: 15. The CDR3 totals 18 residues. CDR3 sequence reads: CASSPGTGDPRGTGELFF. CDR3 coding DNA: TGTGCCAGCAGCCCCGGGACAGGGGACCCCCGGGGAACCGGGGAGCTGTTTTTT. The full variable domain, its missing parts supplied by reference TRBV28 and TRBJ2-2, is DVKVTQSSRYLVKRTGEKVFLECVQDMDHENMFWYRQDPGLGLRLIYFSYDVKMKEKGDIPEGYSVSREKKERFSLILESASTNQTSMYLCASSPGTGDPRGTGELFFGEGSRLTVL.

This clone has a handful of counts. The chain has TRBV27 and TRBJ2-5; TRBD2 aligns across 7 bases. V was clipped by 3 bases and J by 4 bases; unmatched bases: 5. Germline CDR1 and CDR2: MNHEY and SMNVEV (reference sequence). This CDR3 comprises 14 residues. CDR3 DNA sequence: TGTGCCAGCAGTTTGGGGGGGGACCGAGAGACCCAGTACTTC. It is translated as CASSLGGDRETQYF.

V usage is TRBV10-3 and J usage is TRBJ1-3; 8 bases agree with TRBD1. The CDR3 is made up of 18 amino acids. Trimming took 0 bases from V and 0 from J; bases not matched to a gene: 7. Germline loops: CDR1 ENHRY, CDR2 SYGVKD. The CDR3: CAISESGQGLRSGNTIYF. CDR3 in DNA: TGTGCCATCAGTGAGTCTGGACAGGGCCTTCGCTCTGGAAACACCATATATTTT.

The chain has TRBV7-6 and TRBJ2-1; TRBD2 aligns across 11 bases. The CDR3 spans 19 residues. Looked up from germline, CDR1 is SGHVS and CDR2 is FNYEAQ. V was pared by 5 bases and J by 3 bases, with 15 bases of the junction left unmatched. The CDR3: CASSNYGLAGGGVYNEQFF. In nucleotides, the CDR3 is TGTGCCAGCAGCAATTATGGGCTAGCGGGAGGAGGGGTCTACAATGAGCAGTTCTTC.

This clone was seen once. The rearrangement joins TRBV2 to TRBJ2-6; 8 bases align to TRBD1. Germline CDR1 is SNHLY and CDR2 is FYNNEI. This CDR3 is built from 16 residues. The V segment lost 6 bases and the J segment 0 bases; nucleotides outside the gene matches: 4. CDR3 amino acids: CASRWTGSSGANVLTF. CDR3 bases: TGTGCCAGCAGGTGGACAGGGTCCTCTGGGGCCAACGTCCTGACTTTC. Based on the CDR3 plus reference TRBV2 and TRBJ2-6, the full variable domain is EPEVTQTPSHQVTQMGQEVILRCVPISNHLYFYWYRQILGQKVEFLVSFYNNEISEKSEIFDDQFSVERPDGSNFTLKIRSTKLEDSAMYFCASRWTGSSGANVLTFGAGSRLTVL.

V gene TRBV6-6 combines with J gene TRBJ1-5; 8 positions match TRBD1. The J segment lost 5 bases and the V segment lost 8 bases, leaving 5 bases of the junction unmatched. Germline V gene data show CDR1 as MNHNY and CDR2 as SVGAGI (reference sequence). The CDR3 consists of 13 residues. Here the CDR3 DNA reads TGTGCCAGCGAGGGACAGGTATATCAGCCCCAGCATTTT. It is translated as CASEGQVYQPQHF.

V gene TRBV10-3 combines with J gene TRBJ1-5; a weak D match, TRBD1 (6 bases). Germline CDR1 ENHRY, CDR2 SYGVKD. This CDR3 contains 13 residues. The V gene lost 6 bases and the J gene lost 4 bases, with 10 bases spanning the gap. CDR3: CAIRTGANQPQHF. CDR3 bases: TGTGCCATCAGGACAGGCGCTAATCAGCCCCAGCATTTT.

V and J are TRBV5-1 and TRBJ1-5; D is ambiguous. This CDR3 is 14 amino acids long. The ends were cut back, 0 bases at V and 4 bases at J, with 8 bases in the middle. Germline CDR1 reads SGHRS; CDR2 reads YFSETQ. The CDR3 sequence is CASSLEGGNQPQHF. The CDR3, as DNA: TGCGCCAGCAGCTTGGAAGGAGGGAATCAGCCCCAGCATTTT.

The rearrangement links TRBV10-2 to TRBJ1-2; D uncertain. Trimming shortened V by 0 bases and J by 8 bases, and 7 bases separated the two germline ends. Germline V gene sequence: CDR1 WSHSY, CDR2 SAAADI. The CDR3 covers 12 residues. CDR3 sequence reads: CASSESGDGYTF. CDR3 nucleotides: TGCGCCAGCAGTGAGTCGGGTGACGGCTACACCTTC.

Points on this clone: The sample contains more than one DNA sequence encoding this CDR3. This rearrangement joins TRBV2 to TRBJ2-7; D is tentatively TRBD1 or TRBD2 (6 bases each). The ends were cut back, 6 bases at V and 4 bases at J, with 10 bases in the middle. The CDR3 sequence is 12 residues long. Germline CDR1 and CDR2: SNHLY and FYNNEI. CDR3 bases: TGTGCCAGCAGGACAGGACTATACGAGCAGTACTTC. Its protein product is CASRTGLYEQYF.

V is TRBV7-7 and J is TRBJ2-5; D unresolved. Trimming removed 5 bases at V and 7 bases at J, with 20 bases between. The germline V gene encodes CDR1 SSHAT and CDR2 FNYEAQ (reference sequence). The CDR3 has 15 amino acids. The CDR3: CASSPSATDARTQYF. The CDR3 DNA reads TGTGCCAGCAGCCCCAGTGCGACGGACGCAAGGACCCAGTACTTC.

This clone was counted once. CDR3 nucleotide sequence: TGTGCCAGCAGCTCAGGACTAGCGGGAGCCTACGAGCAGTACTTC. It specifies CASSSGLAGAYEQYF. The chain is built from TRBV7-2 and TRBJ2-7; 13 bases match TRBD2. This CDR3 region has 15 residues. Germline V gene lookup returns CDR1 SGHTA and CDR2 FQGNSA. V was clipped by 4 bases and J by 2 bases; unmatched bases: 2.

V usage is TRBV7-2 and J usage is TRBJ2-6, with 7 bases fitting TRBD2. With 0 bases clipped from V and 0 bases from J, the junction kept 2 bases outside the gene matches. The CDR3 totals 17 residues. Germline V gene data show CDR1 as SGHTA and CDR2 as FQGNSA. CDR3 sequence: CASSLAGGFSGANVLTF. The CDR3 DNA follows: TGTGCCAGCAGCTTAGCGGGGGGGTTCTCTGGGGCCAACGTCCTGACTTTC.

This clone was picked up a small number of times. The chain carries TRBV27 and TRBJ2-2; 7 nucleotides align to TRBD2. V dropped 3 bases and J dropped 6; count of bases not matched to a gene: 1. The CDR3 is made up of 13 amino acids. Germline CDR1 reads MNHEY; CDR2 reads SMNVEV (reference sequence). For the CDR3, the DNA is TGTGCCAGCAGTTTTCGGGGGGCCGGGGAGCTGTTTTTT. Its translation is CASSFRGAGELFF.